The 7 T cell receptor beta chains below all came from one sample that was sequenced in a study of control samples from healthy donors and cancer patients. Sequencing was performed with immunoSEQ multiplex PCR; in TCRdb, only in-frame clones are kept and a portion is missing. The table has some 120,000 clones, 85% to 95% seen once; the top ten hold 3.6%. Sequencing was carried out using blood. All receptors come from a man aged 30 to 39 in good health.

The chain uses TRBV6-5 and TRBJ1-5; D gene ambiguous. Looked up from germline, CDR1 is MNHEY and CDR2 is SVGAGI. With 6 bases removed from V and 1 base from J, the gap between germline ends came to 7 bases. The length of the CDR3 is 13 residues. CDR3 amino acids: CASREVSNQPQHF. The CDR3 region has the DNA TGTGCCAGCAGGGAGGTCAGCAATCAGCCCCAGCATTTT.

This chain uses TRBV24-1 with TRBJ2-1, with D possibly being TRBD1 (6 bases). Germline-derived CDR1 and CDR2 are KGHDR and SFDVKD. CDR3 size: 15 residues. V was cut by 0 bases and J by 6 bases, with 11 bases left in between. The CDR3 nucleotides are TGTGCCACCAGTGATTTGAACAGGGATGTCAATGAGCAGTTCTTC. This codes for CATSDLNRDVNEQFF.

The CDR3: CASSQLAGGHDEQFF. The CDR3 bases are TGTGCCAGCAGCCAACTAGCGGGGGGGCACGATGAGCAGTTCTTC. V gene TRBV3-1 (or the pseudogene TRBV3-2) combines with J gene TRBJ2-1, with 12 nucleotides matching TRBD2. The CDR3 contains 15 residues. V shed 2 bases and J 8 bases; nucleotides not matched to a gene: 4. Germline V gene lookup returns CDR1 LGHDT and CDR2 YNNKEL (reference sequence).

The chain links TRBV7-2 to TRBJ1-2, with 8 bases matching TRBD1. The germline V gene encodes CDR1 SGHTA and CDR2 FQGNSA. The CDR3 runs 13 residues. Losses at the gene ends were 5 bases for V and 2 bases for J; bases not matched to a gene: 1. CDR3 DNA: TGTGCCAGCAGCCGGGACAGGAACTATGGCTACACCTTC. This encodes CASSRDRNYGYTF.

V usage is TRBV5-6 and J usage is TRBJ2-7; D gene unclear. V shed 3 bases and J shed 0 bases, with 10 bases lying between them. The CDR3 loop spans 14 amino acids. Germline CDR1 reads SGHDT; CDR2 reads YYEEEE. For the CDR3, the DNA is TGTGCCAGCAGCTACCGGGCCTTCTCCTACGAGCAGTACTTC. Amino acids: CASSYRAFSYEQYF.

The rearrangement joins TRBV11-2 to TRBJ2-5; 7 bases agree with TRBD1. Germline V gene sequence: CDR1 SGHAT, CDR2 FQNNGV. V was pared by 1 base and J by 7 bases, with 9 bases of the junction left unmatched. This CDR3 region has 15 residues. The CDR3 DNA follows: TGTGCCAGCAGCTTAGCATCAGGGGGAGAGGGGACCCAGTACTTC. Encoded protein: CASSLASGGEGTQYF.

The genes are TRBV5-1 and TRBJ1-1; D is ambiguous. V lost 5 bases to trimming and J lost 1 base, with 12 bases between them. Germline CDR1 and CDR2: SGHRS and YFSETQ. The CDR3 sequence is 14 residues long. The CDR3 spells CASSRGEGNTEAFF. The CDR3 DNA is TGCGCCAGCAGTAGAGGAGAAGGGAACACTGAAGCTTTCTTT.